This T cell receptor (beta chain) was obtained from a study of blood T cell repertoires in COVID-19. Study-level information: The United States, Italy and Spain were the sources of the acute and convalescent COVID-19 samples. Sample material is recorded as cDNA or gDNA derived from T cells, B-cell-depleted T cells, or PBMCs.

Libraries were prepared by immunoSEQ multiplex PCR; TCRdb keeps only in-frame clonotypes and omits some of them. The profile shows about 200,000 clones, about 95% of them singletons. The V and J ends lost 4 bases and 4 bases, in that order; junction bases with no gene match: 11. CDR1 and CDR2 from the germline V gene are SGDLS and YYNGEE. The CDR3 loop spans 17 amino acids. Enrollment of patients from Seattle took place during active infection, with longitudinal follow-up. This rearrangement joins TRBV9 to TRBJ1-1, with 12 bases matching TRBD1. The source of this sequence is a man aged 30-40 years with COVID-19, enrolled during active disease. Sequenced input: peripheral blood. CDR3: CASSPLPGQGASTEAFF. The CDR3 DNA follows: TGTGCCAGCAGCCCTCTCCCGGGACAGGGGGCGAGCACTGAAGCTTTCTTT.